The clone carrying this TCR beta chain was counted between two and nine times. No antigen is known for it. The entry originates in a study of vaccination and CD4 T cells after COVID-19. Once obtained from cultured CD4+ T cells, the DNA was sequenced using the Oncomine TCR Beta short-read assay. Via MiXCR, TCRdb re-called the PCR reads, giving one row per CDR3 protein. The table records about 9,300 distinct CDR3 sequences, about 49% of them present only once. The V gene lost 1 base and the J gene lost 2 bases, with 9 bases spanning the gap. Per germline, CDR1 SGHNT and CDR2 YENEEA. CDR3 length: 15 amino acids. Treatment meaning: roughly 11-day PBMC culture with coronavirus spike peptide pools or control peptides (ViraFEST assay). Half-medium changes with fresh IL-2 medium occurred on days 3 and 7.

Sequencing used CD4+ T cells from blood, cultured in vitro. V and J are TRBV11-3 and TRBJ2-1; D may be TRBD2 (6 bases). This sequence was found in a human donor who had recovered from COVID-19. CDR3 in DNA: TGTGCCAGCAGCTTAGTTAGCGGACCCTACAATGAGCAGTTCTTC. The encoded protein is CASSLVSGPYNEQFF.